This TCR beta chain is drawn from a study of regulatory T cells in long-lasting Graves disease. TCR beta libraries were built with iRepertoire HTBI primers and Arm-PCR of CDR3 regions. In TCRdb, the multiplex PCR reads were re-called with MiXCR into one record per CDR3 protein. The data contain about 540,000 distinct CDR3 sequences, about 13% of them seen just once; the ten biggest clones take up about 9.1%. CDR3 length equals 15 residues. The germline V and J ends were trimmed by 3 bases and 5 bases, with 15 bases remaining between them. Germline CDR1 KGHSH, CDR2 LQKENI. This clonotype has a count of ten or more. Sample time point: newly diagnosed GD, antithyroid drugs for less than 3 months. Generation of the TCR library employed RNA extracted from PBMCs. All patients originated from an endocrinology department located in Xi'an, China. This sample was also put to use in a study of T cells in Graves' hyperthyroidism and ophthalmopathy. That study reports: Calling Graves' hyperthyroidism stable meant ophthalmopathy did not progress within 18 months. First-round RT-PCR targeting the TCR CDR3 was performed with the HTBI primer set. Ophthalmopathy stood apart from stable hyperthyroidism in a 13 V-J model.

Sequenced here: peripheral blood mononuclear cells (PBMCs), sampled at new diagnosis, from a patient treated with antithyroid drugs. This clonotype was obtained from a young man with Graves disease. This chain links TRBV18 with TRBJ2-3, with D perhaps matching TRBD2 (6 bases). DNA of the CDR3: TGTGCCAGCTCACCTGACGGGAGCGCGGTAGATACGCAGTATTTT. Protein product: CASSPDGSAVDTQYF. Full variable domain (missing parts from reference TRBV18 and TRBJ2-3): NAGVMQNPRHLVRRRGQEARLRCSPMKGHSHVYWYRQLPEEGLKFMVYLQKENIIDESGMPKERFSAEFPKEGPSILRIQQVVRGDSAAYFCASSPDGSAVDTQYFGPGTRLTVL.